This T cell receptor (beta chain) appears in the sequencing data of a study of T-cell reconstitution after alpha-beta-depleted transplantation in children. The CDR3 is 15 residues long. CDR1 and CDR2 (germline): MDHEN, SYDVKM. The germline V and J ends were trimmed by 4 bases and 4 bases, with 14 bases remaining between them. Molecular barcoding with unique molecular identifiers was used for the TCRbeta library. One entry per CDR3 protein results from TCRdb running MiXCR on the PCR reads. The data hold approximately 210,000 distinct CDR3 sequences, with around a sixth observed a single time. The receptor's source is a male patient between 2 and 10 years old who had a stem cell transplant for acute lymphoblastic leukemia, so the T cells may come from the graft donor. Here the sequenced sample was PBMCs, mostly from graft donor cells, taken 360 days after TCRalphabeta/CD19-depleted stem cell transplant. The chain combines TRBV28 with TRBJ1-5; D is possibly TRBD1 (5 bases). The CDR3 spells CASSSHTGVNQPQHF. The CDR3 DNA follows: TGTGCCAGCAGTTCACATACAGGTGTAAATCAGCCCCAGCATTTT.